Listed here is a single T cell receptor (beta chain). Its antigen is unknown. Germline values: CDR1 MNHEY, CDR2 SVGAGI. The V gene end was trimmed by 11 bases and the J gene end by 7 bases; junction bases not matched to a gene: 4. There are 11 residues in the CDR3. The data were obtained in a study of graft-versus-host responses after intestinal transplantation. Study observations and caveats: GvH clones were found in recipient marrow; some appeared first in ileum or blood.

Clones were read by immunoSEQ multiplex PCR, and TCRdb kept only the in-frame ones, dropping some. The repertoire holds about 89,000 clones, with roughly 92% as singletons. The specimen was unstimulated CD4+ T cells sorted from spleen or lymph node cells, collected before intestinal transplant. The V call is TRBV6-5, the J call TRBJ1-1; 10 bases are shared with TRBD1. The receptor was isolated from a human donor who received an intestinal transplant. CDR3 nucleotides: TGTGCCGCCGGGACAGGGGATGAAGCTTTCTTT. Translation gives CAAGTGDEAFF.